This T cell receptor beta chain was documented in a study of blood T cell repertoires in COVID-19. Study-level background: Italy, Spain and the United States were the sources of the convalescent and acute COVID-19 samples. PBMCs, B-cell-depleted T cells, or T cells provided the cDNA or gDNA that made up the material.

V was cut by 4 bases and J by 5 bases, with 15 bases left in between. The CDR3 has 15 residues. Methods used by the authors: It was from reference gene primer amplification that nucleated cell counts were estimated. Some clones are missing from TCRdb's copy, which holds only in-frame ones; the method was immunoSEQ multiplex PCR. V, J and clone size are those of that table, while D and trimming were read from the DNA. The sample records about 27,000 clones, roughly nine tenths being singletons. This clone has a single count. The chain employs TRBV23-1 and TRBJ2-1, with D hard to call. TRBV23-1 falls under the ORF class, with uncertain function. The source of this sequence is a human donor with active COVID-19. The donor label of this sample is uncertain. Material: peripheral blood. CDR3 DNA: TGCGCCAGCAGTCCCGCCAGGCCCCTTAACAATGAGCAGTTCTTC. Its translation: CASSPARPLNNEQFF.